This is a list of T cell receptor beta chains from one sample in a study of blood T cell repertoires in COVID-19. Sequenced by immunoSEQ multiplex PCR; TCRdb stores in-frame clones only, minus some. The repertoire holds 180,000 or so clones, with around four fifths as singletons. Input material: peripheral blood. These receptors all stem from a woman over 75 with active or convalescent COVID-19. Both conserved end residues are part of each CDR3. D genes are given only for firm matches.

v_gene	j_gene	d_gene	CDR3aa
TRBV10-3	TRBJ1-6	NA	CATHGLLTQIGSPLHF
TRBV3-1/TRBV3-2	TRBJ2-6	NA	CASSQEPTLLQGSGANVLTF
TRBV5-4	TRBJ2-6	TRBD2	CASSTGGLAGASSGANVLTF
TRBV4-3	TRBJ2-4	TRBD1	CASSQDPPGGKNIQYF
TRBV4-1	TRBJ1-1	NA	CASSQVRGLEAFF
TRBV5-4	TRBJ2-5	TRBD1	CASSPGQGLQETQYF
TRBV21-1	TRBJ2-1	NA	CASNPAASGGGYNEQFF
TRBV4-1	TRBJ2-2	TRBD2	CASSPGLAGGTNTGELFF
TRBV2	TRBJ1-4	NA	CAGCPGPEKLFF
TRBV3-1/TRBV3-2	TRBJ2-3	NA	CASSQGPGPGTDTQYF
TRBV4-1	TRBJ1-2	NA	CASSQEWAPSLNYGYTF
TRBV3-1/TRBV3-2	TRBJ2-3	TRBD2	CASSRRLAGFLDTQYF
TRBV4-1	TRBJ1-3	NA	CASSQASLTRNSGNTIYF
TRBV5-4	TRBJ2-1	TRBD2	CASSLASGGNSYNEQFF
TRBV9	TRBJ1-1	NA	CASSPDRIGVMNTEAFF
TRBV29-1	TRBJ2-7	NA	CSAGGQATYEQYF
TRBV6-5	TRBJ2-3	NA	CASSRGGADTQYF
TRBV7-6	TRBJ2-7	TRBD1	CASSLAGTANYEQYF
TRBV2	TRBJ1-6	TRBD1	CASSQWTGGKDSPLHF
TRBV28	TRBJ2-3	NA	CASSTRGKGTDTQYF
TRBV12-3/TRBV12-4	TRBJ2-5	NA	CASSPPRETQYF
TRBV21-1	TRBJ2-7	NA	CASSKVGVPYEQYF